These 29 T cell receptor beta chains were sequenced from one sample in a study of blood T cell repertoires in COVID-19. The data were produced by immunoSEQ multiplex PCR, yet TCRdb's version contains in-frame clones alone and is incomplete. This sample has under 140,000 clones, with more than 75% found just once. Sequenced sample: peripheral blood. The receptor set was obtained from a woman aged 45-65 years with acute or convalescent COVID-19.

The sample holds one count of this clone. The chain recombines TRBV20-1 with TRBJ1-1; D remains ambiguous. The CDR3 covers 10 residues. Germline V gene data show CDR1 as DFQATT and CDR2 as SNEGSKA (reference sequence). V lost 5 bases and J 9 bases, leaving 10 bases between the germline ends. This CDR3 is CSALGVKAFF. The CDR3, as DNA: TGCAGTGCTCTAGGCGTGAAAGCTTTCTTT.

The gene calls are TRBV2 and TRBJ2-7; 7 nucleotides agree with TRBD2. Losses at the gene ends were 3 bases for V and 3 bases for J; bases not matched to a gene: 5. The germline gives CDR1 SNHLY, CDR2 FYNNEI. CDR3 size: 14 residues. The DNA of the CDR3 is TGTGCCAGCAGTGAGGAGGGAGGGAGCTACGAGCAGTACTTC. The encoded protein is CASSEEGGSYEQYF.

This clone was observed a handful of times. J is TRBJ2-3 and V is TRBV2; TRBD1 aligns across 8 bases. CDR1 is SNHLY, CDR2 FYNNEI, per germline. The CDR3 is 15 residues long. The ends lost 6 bases at V and 3 bases at J; junction bases unmatched: 8. The CDR3 DNA follows: TGTGCCAGCAGGAAGGACAGGGCAGGGACAGATACGCAGTATTTT. Its translation: CASRKDRAGTDTQYF.

V and J are TRBV6-1 and TRBJ2-7; 7 bases map to TRBD1. The CDR3 length is 14 residues. Losses at the gene ends were 2 bases for V and 6 bases for J; bases not matched to a gene: 7. Germline V gene data show CDR1 as MNHNS and CDR2 as SASEGT. The DNA for the CDR3 is TGTGCCAGCAGTGAACTTTCACAGGGGCTCGAGCAGTACTTC. This sequence encodes CASSELSQGLEQYF.

There are a few counts of this clone. This chain joins TRBV7-8 and TRBJ2-2; 10 nucleotides agree with TRBD2. In germline, CDR1 is SGHVS, CDR2 FQNEAQ. The CDR3 runs to 16 residues. V lost 1 base, J lost 4 bases, and 3 bases stayed unmatched. CDR3 nucleotide sequence: TGTGCCAGCAGCTTAGGGGCTAGCGGGAGCACCGGGGAGCTGTTTTTT. This codes for CASSLGASGSTGELFF.

As DNA, the CDR3 is TGTGCCAGCAGGATTAGCGGAGCTAGCCAAGAGACCCAGTACTTC. It specifies CASRISGASQETQYF. The genes are TRBV2 and TRBJ2-5, with a possible D match to TRBD2 (6 bases). Trimming stripped 6 bases from V and 1 base from J, with 15 bases between. Looked up from germline, CDR1 is SNHLY and CDR2 is FYNNEI. The CDR3 sequence is 15 residues long.

The chain carries TRBV5-4 and TRBJ2-3, with D possibly TRBD2 on 5 matching bases. The ends were cut back, 4 bases at V and 6 bases at J, with 15 bases in the middle. Germline V gives CDR1 SGHNT, CDR2 YYREEE (reference sequence). The CDR3 extends over 14 amino acids. As DNA, the CDR3 is TGTGCCAGCAGCGGGGAGTACCGCGCCGATACGCAGTATTTT. The encoded protein is CASSGEYRADTQYF.

The CDR3 region has the DNA TGTGCCAGCAGCGTAGCGGGACTCACAGATACGCAGTATTTT. This gives the protein CASSVAGLTDTQYF. The gene calls are TRBV9 and TRBJ2-3; maybe TRBD2 (6 bases). The V gene's germline CDR1 is SGDLS and CDR2 YYNGEE. The CDR3 runs to 14 residues. V was cut by 0 bases and J by 2 bases, with 7 bases left in between.

This clone was detected a few times. The CDR3 DNA is TGTGCCAGCAGTTACGGGCAGTATAATTCACCCCTCCACTTT. It encodes CASSYGQYNSPLHF. The rearrangement uses TRBV6-6 and TRBJ1-6; D call uncertain. The CDR3 sequence is 14 residues long. V was pared by 2 bases and J by 4 bases, with 6 bases between. Germline-derived CDR1 and CDR2 are MNHNY and SVGAGI (reference sequence).

This chain joins TRBV5-1 and TRBJ2-5; perhaps TRBD1 as D (5 bases). V gave up 5 bases and J gave up 1 base, with 9 bases separating them. CDR1 and CDR2 (germline): SGHRS, YFSETQ. The CDR3 loop spans 13 amino acids. The CDR3, as DNA: TGCGCCAGCAGGCCAGGGCTCCAAGAGACCCAGTACTTC. Encoded protein: CASRPGLQETQYF.

The chain uses TRBV5-1 and TRBJ2-2; 7 bases align to TRBD2. V gave up 9 bases and J gave up 2 bases; unmatched junction bases: 7. The CDR3 length is 14 residues. CDR1 and CDR2 (germline): SGHRS, YFSETQ. The CDR3 DNA is TGCGCCACCACTCTAGCGGTTAACACCGGGGAGCTGTTTTTT. The encoded protein is CATTLAVNTGELFF.

The V call is TRBV28, the J call TRBJ1-3; 12 bases fit TRBD1. Trimming at V came to 1 base and at J to 5 bases, leaving 6 bases not matched to a gene. Germline V gene lookup returns CDR1 MDHEN and CDR2 SYDVKM. CDR3 length: 17 residues. DNA for the CDR3: TGTGCCAGCAGTTTATTGGGACAGGGGGCTCGCCGAAACACCATATATTTT. Translation: CASSLLGQGARRNTIYF.

The V and J genes are TRBV9 and TRBJ2-5; 8 positions agree with TRBD1. CDR3 length equals 16 residues. V lost 5 bases, J lost 6 bases, and 15 bases stayed unmatched. Germline CDR1 reads SGDLS; CDR2 reads YYNGEE. This CDR3 reads CASSPSTGGLIKTQYF. In DNA, the CDR3 is TGTGCCAGCAGTCCTAGTACAGGGGGTTTGATAAAGACCCAGTACTTC.

The J gene is TRBJ2-1, the V gene TRBV5-1; weak D call: TRBD2 (6 bases). Deletions cut 3 bases from V and 7 bases from J, with 17 bases between. The CDR3 length is 15 residues. Germline V CDR1 and CDR2: SGHRS, YFSETQ. The CDR3 DNA reads as TGCGCCAGCAGCTCCGGGACTCGCGATATGAATGAGCAGTTCTTC. Protein sequence: CASSSGTRDMNEQFF.

The chain employs TRBV7-2 and TRBJ2-5; unclear D gene. The CDR3 length is 13 residues. V was cut by 2 bases and J by 3 bases, with 7 bases left in between. Per the germline V gene, CDR1 is SGHTA and CDR2 is FQGNSA. The CDR3 DNA reads TGTGCCAGCAGCTTAATGCGTGAAGAGACCCAGTACTTC. Its protein is CASSLMREETQYF.

This chain connects TRBV9 to TRBJ1-1; D gene unclear. In germline, CDR1 is SGDLS, CDR2 YYNGEE. This CDR3 is built from 14 residues. V lost 2 bases and J 3 bases, leaving 11 bases between the germline ends. The chain's CDR3 is CASSVLPRDTEAFF. CDR3 in DNA: TGTGCCAGCAGCGTCCTCCCTCGAGACACTGAAGCTTTCTTT. Complete variable domain (other parts from reference TRBV9 and TRBJ1-1): DSGVTQTPKHLITATGQRVTLRCSPRSGDLSVYWYQQSLDQGLQFLIQYYNGEERAKGNILERFSAQQFPDLHSELNLSSLELGDSALYFCASSVLPRDTEAFFGQGTRLTVV.

The chain employs TRBV5-1 and TRBJ2-1, with D tentatively TRBD2 (6 bases). CDR3 length: 15 residues. V lost 6 bases and J lost 10, with 23 bases in between. Germline values: CDR1 SGHRS, CDR2 YFSETQ. In DNA form, the CDR3 reads TGCGCCAGCACCAACTGGGGCGGGATTGTCGAAGAGCAGTTCTTC. Its translation is CASTNWGGIVEEQFF.

This chain uses TRBV6-5 with TRBJ1-5; D gene ambiguous. Germline V CDR1 and CDR2: MNHEY, SVGAGI. CDR3 length: 13 amino acids. Trimming took off 4 bases at V and 3 bases at J, with 7 bases between the two ends. The CDR3 sequence: CASSSPPNQPQHF. CDR3 bases: TGTGCCAGCAGTTCTCCTCCCAATCAGCCCCAGCATTTT.

V is TRBV28 and J is TRBJ2-3; TRBD2 is a possible D gene (6 bases). CDR1 and CDR2 from the germline V gene are MDHEN and SYDVKM. V dropped 6 bases and J dropped 11 bases, with 15 bases sitting between them. This CDR3 contains 12 residues. CDR3 sequence: CASRNLPGRQYF. The CDR3 bases are TGTGCCAGCAGAAACCTCCCCGGGAGGCAGTATTTT.

In this sample, this clone turned up once. This rearrangement joins TRBV7-8 to TRBJ2-6, with a tentative D call TRBD2 (5 bases). The CDR3 covers 17 residues. V was cut by 3 bases and J by 0 bases, with 12 bases left in between. Looked up from germline, CDR1 is SGHVS and CDR2 is FQNEAQ. CDR3 in amino acids: CASSFSRRSSGANVLTF. The CDR3 DNA reads as TGTGCCAGCAGCTTTTCCCGGAGGAGCTCTGGGGCCAACGTCCTGACTTTC.

V is TRBV19 and J is TRBJ2-3; no clear D. This CDR3 spans 14 amino acids. The germline V and J ends were trimmed by 7 bases and 0 bases, with 11 bases remaining between them. From germline, CDR1 is LNHDA and CDR2 SQIVND (reference sequence). CDR3 in amino acids: CASTGGASTDTQYF. The DNA of the CDR3 is TGTGCCAGTACTGGCGGAGCTAGCACAGATACGCAGTATTTT. Full variable domain (missing parts from reference TRBV19 and TRBJ2-3): DGGITQSPKYLFRKEGQNVTLSCEQNLNHDAMYWYRQDPGQGLRLIYYSQIVNDFQKGDIAEGYSVSREKKESFPLTVTSAQKNPTAFYLCASTGGASTDTQYFGPGTRLTVL.

The chain recombines TRBV18 with TRBJ2-7, with a possible D match to TRBD1 (6 bases). The germline V and J ends were trimmed by 4 bases and 5 bases, with 9 bases remaining between them. The germline gives CDR1 KGHSH, CDR2 LQKENI. The CDR3 is made up of 12 amino acids. The CDR3 spells CASSQQGNEQYF. The CDR3 DNA reads as TGTGCCAGCTCACAACAGGGCAACGAGCAGTACTTC.

This clone was found a few times. The V and J genes are TRBV7-6 and TRBJ1-1; D is perhaps TRBD1 (5 bases). CDR1 SGHVS and CDR2 FNYEAQ come from the germline V gene. V lost 3 bases to trimming and J lost 10 bases, with 18 bases between them. The CDR3 is 14 residues long. DNA of the CDR3: TGTGCCAGCAGCTTCCTTGACAGCACGCGCTTAGCTTTCTTT. Amino acids: CASSFLDSTRLAFF.

This clone came up a few times. Relative to the germline gene, one junction end is altered; a read error may explain this. The J gene is TRBJ2-3, the V gene TRBV18; 8 bases are a match to TRBD2. This CDR3 has 15 residues. The germline V gene encodes CDR1 KGHSH and CDR2 LQKENI. CDR3: CASSPLAARTDTQYF. DNA of the CDR3: TGTGCCAGCTCGCCACTAGCGGCCCGCACAGATACGCAGTATTTT.

This clone was picked up one time. V usage is TRBV6-6 and J usage is TRBJ2-3; D is perhaps TRBD2 (6 bases). The CDR3 is made up of 14 amino acids. Looked up from germline, CDR1 is MNHNY and CDR2 is SVGAGI (reference sequence). Trimming left V 2 bases short and J 3 bases short, with 9 bases between. The CDR3 sequence is CASSYLARTDTQYF. The CDR3 nucleotides read TGTGCCAGCAGTTACCTAGCGAGGACAGATACGCAGTATTTT.

The chain is built from TRBV18 and TRBJ1-2, with D perhaps TRBD1 (6 bases). Germline V CDR1 and CDR2: KGHSH, LQKENI. Trimming left V 3 bases short and J 1 base short, with 12 bases between. The CDR3 runs 15 residues. In DNA form, the CDR3 reads TGTGCCAGCTCACCGAGACAGGCAGATAACTATGGCTACACCTTC. Residues: CASSPRQADNYGYTF. Supplemented by reference TRBV18 and TRBJ1-2, the full variable domain reads NAGVMQNPRHLVRRRGQEARLRCSPMKGHSHVYWYRQLPEEGLKFMVYLQKENIIDESGMPKERFSAEFPKEGPSILRIQQVVRGDSAAYFCASSPRQADNYGYTFGSGTRLTVV.

This clone has at least ten counts. This chain uses TRBV28 with TRBJ1-5; 7 positions agree with TRBD1. Germline CDR1 is MDHEN and CDR2 is SYDVKM. The V and J ends lost 8 bases and 7 bases, in that order; junction bases with no gene match: 8. This CDR3 comprises 13 residues. CDR3 protein: CASRGQIGQPQHF. The CDR3 DNA reads TGTGCCAGCCGGGGACAGATCGGCCAGCCCCAGCATTTT.

This clone was observed a single time. The rearrangement uses TRBV15 and TRBJ2-7; 11 bases match TRBD2. The germline V gene encodes CDR1 LNHNV and CDR2 YYDKDF (reference sequence). The CDR3 contains 16 residues. J was trimmed by 6 bases and V by 0 bases; bases with no gene match: 7. The CDR3 sequence: CATSRDVTSGSREQYF. CDR3 DNA: TGTGCCACCAGCAGAGATGTAACTAGCGGGAGTCGCGAGCAGTACTTC.

The chain links TRBV28 to TRBJ1-3; D not resolved. Germline V gene sequence: CDR1 MDHEN, CDR2 SYDVKM. There are 13 residues in the CDR3. V was pared by 5 bases and J by 8 bases, with 13 bases between. The CDR3 DNA reads as TGTGCCAGCAGTCCAGACTCCGGGTACACCATATATTTT. This sequence encodes CASSPDSGYTIYF.